These 17 T cell receptor beta chains originate from one sample sequenced in a study of blood T cell repertoires in COVID-19. TCRdb's copy holds only in-frame clones and misses some; the assay was immunoSEQ multiplex PCR. The profile shows over 85,000 clones, about 79% of them singletons. Sequencing was performed on peripheral blood. All receptors derive from an elderly woman with active or convalescent COVID-19.

This rearrangement joins TRBV4-3 to TRBJ2-7; 7 bases fit TRBD2. Germline V gene data show CDR1 as LGHNA and CDR2 as YSLEER. V gave up 0 bases and J gave up 2 bases; unmatched junction bases: 1. The CDR3 contains 14 residues. In DNA form, the CDR3 reads TGCGCCAGCAGCCAAGAACTAGCGCCCTACGAGCAGTACTTC. This translates into CASSQELAPYEQYF.

V usage is TRBV2 and J usage is TRBJ2-7; 11 bases are a match to TRBD2. V lost 3 bases to trimming and J lost 10 bases; unmatched junction nucleotides: 5. CDR1 SNHLY and CDR2 FYNNEI come from the germline V gene. This CDR3 is 13 amino acids long. The CDR3 DNA sequence: TGTGCCAGCAGTGACGGGACTAGCGGACGACAGTACTTC. Protein: CASSDGTSGRQYF. Complete variable domain (other parts from reference TRBV2 and TRBJ2-7): EPEVTQTPSHQVTQMGQEVILRCVPISNHLYFYWYRQILGQKVEFLVSFYNNEISEKSEIFDDQFSVERPDGSNFTLKIRSTKLEDSAMYFCASSDGTSGRQYFGPGTRLTVT.

This chain uses TRBV10-3 with TRBJ2-7; 9 nucleotides match TRBD1. CDR1 and CDR2 from the germline V gene are ENHRY and SYGVKD. J was trimmed by 2 bases and V by 2 bases; bases with no gene match: 10. The CDR3 runs 17 residues. The CDR3 reads CAISEPGQGRQPYEQYF. The CDR3 coding sequence is TGTGCCATCAGTGAGCCGGGACAGGGAAGGCAGCCCTACGAGCAGTACTTC.

The gene calls are TRBV3-1 (or the pseudogene TRBV3-2) and TRBJ2-7, with unresolved D. CDR3 length equals 14 residues. V gave up 0 bases and J gave up 0 bases, with 6 bases separating them. Germline CDR1 LGHDT, CDR2 YNNKEL (reference sequence). CDR3 DNA: TGTGCCAGCAGCCAAGACTGGAGCTCCTACGAGCAGTACTTC. This codes for CASSQDWSSYEQYF.

Ten or more counts support this clone. This chain links TRBV4-3 with TRBJ2-1, with D unclear. Germline V gene data show CDR1 as LGHNA and CDR2 as YSLEER. The CDR3 has 14 residues. Trimming removed 0 bases at V and 9 bases at J, with 12 bases between. CDR3 nucleotide sequence: TGCGCCAGCAGCCAAGATAGAAATTTCGGTGAGCAGTTCTTC. It encodes CASSQDRNFGEQFF.

The chain uses TRBV11-3 and TRBJ2-5, with 7 bases that match TRBD1. The CDR3 extends over 14 amino acids. V was clipped by 5 bases and J by 1 base; unmatched bases: 4. Germline CDR1 is SGHNT and CDR2 is YENEEA. The CDR3, as DNA: TGTGCCAGCAGCCGGGGACAGAGCCAAGAGACCCAGTACTTC. The encoded protein is CASSRGQSQETQYF.

The chain is built from TRBV10-2 and TRBJ2-1; 11 nucleotides align to TRBD2. J was trimmed by 4 bases and V by 6 bases; bases with no gene match: 8. This CDR3 spans 16 amino acids. Germline V CDR1 and CDR2: WSHSY, SAAADI. CDR3 DNA: TGCGCCAGCAGAGGAGGGGGACTAGCGGCTTACAATGAGCAGTTCTTC. Translation: CASRGGGLAAYNEQFF.

The chain is built from TRBV28 and TRBJ1-1; 10 nucleotides match TRBD1. V shed 2 bases, J shed 4 bases, and the junction held 7 bases outside the gene matches. Looked up from germline, CDR1 is MDHEN and CDR2 is SYDVKM. The CDR3 has 16 amino acids. CDR3 residues: CASSLGPGQGITEAFF. The CDR3 bases are TGTGCCAGCAGTTTAGGGCCGGGACAGGGGATCACTGAAGCTTTCTTT. The full variable domain, completed using reference TRBV28 and TRBJ1-1, is DVKVTQSSRYLVKRTGEKVFLECVQDMDHENMFWYRQDPGLGLRLIYFSYDVKMKEKGDIPEGYSVSREKKERFSLILESASTNQTSMYLCASSLGPGQGITEAFFGQGTRLTVV.

This chain joins TRBV28 and TRBJ2-1; D ambiguous. CDR3 length equals 16 residues. V was trimmed by 5 bases and J by 3 bases, leaving 17 bases between them. CDR1 is MDHEN and CDR2 is SYDVKM in the germline V gene. The CDR3 bases are TGTGCCAGCAGTGGATCGGGTGAGTGGGTCTACAATGAGCAGTTCTTC. It specifies CASSGSGEWVYNEQFF.

This chain uses TRBV28 with TRBJ2-3, with 13 bases aligning to TRBD2. Germline V lookup: CDR1 MDHEN, CDR2 SYDVKM. Trimming cost V 4 bases and J 3 bases; bases outside gene matches: 7. This CDR3 has 17 residues. CDR3 in DNA: TGTGCCAGCAGTTCTACTAGCGGGAGGGGAGGAACAGATACGCAGTATTTT. Translating gives CASSSTSGRGGTDTQYF.

DNA of the CDR3: TGTGCCAGCAGCGGCACCTGGGACAGCGCGTCAGATACGCAGTATTTT. This translates into CASSGTWDSASDTQYF. The rearrangement joins TRBV9 to TRBJ2-3; TRBD1 matches 7 bases. CDR3 length: 16 amino acids. After removal of 3 bases from V and 4 bases from J, the junction contained 11 bases not matched to a gene. Germline V gene sequence: CDR1 SGDLS, CDR2 YYNGEE.

This chain links TRBV18 with TRBJ2-1; 11 positions match TRBD2. V shed 3 bases and J 0 bases; nucleotides not matched to a gene: 22. Germline V CDR1 and CDR2: KGHSH, LQKENI. CDR3 length: 23 residues. As DNA, the CDR3 is TGTGCCAGCTCACCGCCGGGACAGGGACTAGCGGACATCCTTCGGAGCTCCTACAATGAGCAGTTCTTC. Protein sequence: CASSPPGQGLADILRSSYNEQFF. The full variable domain, its missing parts supplied by reference TRBV18 and TRBJ2-1, is NAGVMQNPRHLVRRRGQEARLRCSPMKGHSHVYWYRQLPEEGLKFMVYLQKENIIDESGMPKERFSAEFPKEGPSILRIQQVVRGDSAAYFCASSPPGQGLADILRSSYNEQFFGPGTRLTVL.

The table lists this clone with a few counts. V gene TRBV4-1 combines with J gene TRBJ2-1; possibly TRBD1 for D (5 bases). Germline V gene lookup returns CDR1 MGHRA and CDR2 YSYEKL. The V and J ends lost 3 bases and 0 bases respectively, with 12 bases between them. The CDR3 runs 16 residues. The CDR3 nucleotides read TGCGCCAGCAGCCAGAAGACAGCGAGCTCCTACAATGAGCAGTTCTTC. As protein: CASSQKTASSYNEQFF.

This chain joins TRBV5-1 and TRBJ2-7, with D possibly being TRBD2 (6 bases). Trimming removed 0 bases at V and 3 bases at J, with 13 bases between. The germline V gene encodes CDR1 SGHRS and CDR2 YFSETQ. CDR3 length: 15 amino acids. Written as DNA, the CDR3 is TGCGCCAGCAGCTTGGAGGGCGGGGAAGTCTACGAGCAGTACTTC. It specifies CASSLEGGEVYEQYF.

The rearrangement links TRBV6-6 to TRBJ1-5; no clear D. V lost 2 bases, J lost 5 bases, and 7 bases lay in between. The CDR3 length is 13 residues. Germline CDR1 reads MNHNY; CDR2 reads SVGAGI (reference sequence). The CDR3: CASSYRGDQPQHF. In DNA form, the CDR3 reads TGTGCCAGCAGTTACCGCGGGGATCAGCCCCAGCATTTT.

CDR3 amino acids: CASSLRTGASYNEQFF. CDR3 nucleotides: TGTGCCAGCAGCTTAAGGACAGGGGCCTCCTACAATGAGCAGTTCTTC. This rearrangement joins TRBV7-9 to TRBJ2-1; TRBD1 agrees at 9 bases. Germline-derived CDR1 and CDR2 are SEHNR and FQNEAQ (reference sequence). V was clipped by 2 bases and J by 0 bases; unmatched bases: 2. The CDR3 contains 16 residues.

This clone was recorded a few times. V usage is TRBV5-1 and J usage is TRBJ2-7; 11 nucleotides agree with TRBD2. This CDR3 region has 15 residues. The V gene's germline CDR1 is SGHRS and CDR2 YFSETQ. V trimming: 5 bases; J trimming: 3 bases; junction bases outside the gene matches: 7. CDR3 DNA: TGCGCCAGCAGACCCACCGGGACTAGCGGCTACGAGCAGTACTTC. It yields the protein CASRPTGTSGYEQYF.